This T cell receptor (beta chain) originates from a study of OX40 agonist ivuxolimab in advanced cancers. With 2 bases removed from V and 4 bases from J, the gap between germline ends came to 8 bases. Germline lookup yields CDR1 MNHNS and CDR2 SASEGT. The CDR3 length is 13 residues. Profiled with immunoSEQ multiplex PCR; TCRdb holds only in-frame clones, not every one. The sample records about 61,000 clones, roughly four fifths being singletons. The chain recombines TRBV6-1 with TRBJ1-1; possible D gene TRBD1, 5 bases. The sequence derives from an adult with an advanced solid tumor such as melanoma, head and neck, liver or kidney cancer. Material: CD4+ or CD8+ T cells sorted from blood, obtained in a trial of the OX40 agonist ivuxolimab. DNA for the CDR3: TGTGCCAGCAGTGAACATAGGGGCACTGAAGCTTTCTTT. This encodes CASSEHRGTEAFF.